This is a list of T cell receptor beta chains from one sample in a study of regulatory T cells in long-lasting Graves disease. One entry per CDR3 protein results from TCRdb running MiXCR on the multiplex PCR reads. The repertoire has some 440,000 distinct CDR3 sequences, less than 25% of them found once; the top ten carry 7% to 9.5%. The input for sequencing was peripheral blood mononuclear cells (PBMCs), taken when the disease was refractory, from a patient treated with antithyroid drugs. Source of these receptors: a female donor with Graves disease. Both conserved end residues are trimmed from each CDR3.

V	J	CDR3
TRBV28	TRBJ1-1	ASSSTEYTNTEAF
TRBV20-1	TRBJ2-2	SARDRSRLTSTGELF
TRBV7-8	TRBJ1-3	ASSLAAVGLSGNTIY
TRBV9	TRBJ1-1	ASSVEGRLGTEAF
TRBV9	TRBJ1-6	ASSGGTAGPPLH
TRBV28	TRBJ2-2	ASRLQGSYTGELF
TRBV25-1	TRBJ2-7	ASKRFPTYEQY
TRBV29-1	TRBJ2-5	SVEGSWTDLQETQY
TRBV20-1	TRBJ2-4	SARTRDTHKNIQY
TRBV2	TRBJ1-5	ASSATVNQPQH
TRBV27	TRBJ1-5	ASSFDKKDSNQPQH
TRBV6-1	TRBJ1-1	ASTARANTEAF
TRBV6-1	TRBJ2-7	ASSMSGPPDEQY
TRBV29-1	TRBJ2-7	SGTTSGRAYEQY
TRBV2	TRBJ2-7	ASSNRDLTMSRLYEQY
TRBV19	TRBJ2-1	ASSISRNNEQF
TRBV4-2	TRBJ1-2	ASSPMTGDGYT
TRBV27	TRBJ1-4	ASSLLRSFNEKLF
TRBV4-3	TRBJ1-6	ASSQDQGNYNSPLH